Listed here are 17 T cell receptor beta chains from one sample, sequenced in a study of immune characteristics of hereditary and idiopathic chronic pancreatitis. TCRdb's copy holds only in-frame clones and misses some; the assay was immunoSEQ multiplex PCR. The table has about 6,000 clones, about 70% seen once; the top ten hold approximately 7.4%. The pancreas tissue came from patients undergoing total pancreatectomy with islet autotransplantation. Sample: pancreas tissue with hereditary chronic pancreatitis. Receptor source: a human donor with chronic pancreatitis.

The J gene is TRBJ2-7, the V gene TRBV10-1; the D is unclear. Trimming removed 5 bases at V and 0 bases at J, with 8 bases between. This CDR3 contains 13 residues. CDR1 WNHNN and CDR2 SYGVQD come from the germline V gene (reference sequence). CDR3 sequence reads: CASSRVSSYEQYV. The CDR3 DNA reads as TGCGCCAGCAGTAGAGTCAGCTCCTACGAGCAGTACGTC.

J is TRBJ2-7 and V is TRBV28; a possible D gene is TRBD2 (5 bases). Trimming stripped 5 bases from V and 3 bases from J, with 11 bases between. CDR3 size: 13 residues. Looked up from germline, CDR1 is MDHEN and CDR2 is SYDVKM. The CDR3, as DNA: TGTGCCAGCAGTGCTAGCCCCTTCTACGAGCAGTACGTC. Its translation is CASSASPFYEQYV.

This clone is classed as large. V and J are TRBV27 and TRBJ2-2; 9 bases map to TRBD2. Germline values: CDR1 MNHEY, CDR2 SMNVEV (reference sequence). The trim removed 3 bases at V and 7 bases at J, leaving 15 bases unmatched. The CDR3 is made up of 18 amino acids. CDR3 loop: CASSFLPALAGEGGELFF. For the CDR3, the DNA is TGTGCCAGCAGTTTTCTCCCGGCATTAGCGGGGGAGGGCGGGGAGCTGTTTTTT.

The CDR3 is CASRSGASNEKLFF. In DNA, the CDR3 is TGTGCCAGCAGGAGCGGGGCCTCTAATGAAAAACTGTTTTTT. J is TRBJ1-4 and V is TRBV6-5, with a possible D match to TRBD1 (5 bases). Germline CDR1 is MNHEY and CDR2 is SVGAGI. Trimming shortened V by 6 bases and J by 3 bases, and 11 bases separated the two germline ends. The CDR3 spans 14 residues.

The gene calls are TRBV6-5 and TRBJ1-1, with TRBD1 matching 9 bases. Germline V gives CDR1 MNHEY, CDR2 SVGAGI. The CDR3 sequence is 12 residues long. With V trimmed by 7 bases and J by 8 bases, 5 bases remained unmatched. The CDR3 loop reads CASTTGGMEAFF. Here the CDR3 DNA reads TGTGCCAGCACCACAGGGGGCATGGAAGCTTTCTTT.

This rearrangement joins TRBV24-1 to TRBJ2-5; tentative D call: TRBD2 (6 bases). Germline V gene lookup returns CDR1 KGHDR and CDR2 SFDVKD. CDR3 size: 17 residues. Trimming took off 4 bases at V and 4 bases at J, with 21 bases between the two ends. DNA for the CDR3: TGTGCCACCAGTGACCCGGTTTTGGGGGGTGCTAGAGAGACCCAGTACTTC. Amino acid sequence: CATSDPVLGGARETQYF.

The genes are TRBV23-1 and TRBJ1-6, with unresolved D. TRBV23-1 is placed among ORFs of uncertain function. The CDR3 is 17 residues long. V was shortened by 2 bases and J by 0 bases, with 11 bases between the two germline ends. The chain's CDR3 is CASSQGQGSSYNSPLHF. The DNA for the CDR3 is TGCGCCAGCAGTCAAGGGCAAGGGAGCTCCTATAATTCACCCCTCCACTTT.

The V gene is TRBV4-1, the J gene TRBJ2-6; 7 nucleotides line up with TRBD1. The CDR3 is made up of 17 amino acids. The V and J ends lost 6 bases and 0 bases, in that order; junction bases with no gene match: 8. Per the germline V gene, CDR1 is MGHRA and CDR2 is YSYEKL. CDR3 coding DNA: TGCGCCAGCAGAAAAGGACAGGCGTTCTCTGGGGCCAACGTCCTGACTTTC. Its translation: CASRKGQAFSGANVLTF.

The chain is built from TRBV21-1 and TRBJ1-5; TRBD1, the table's D call, was not compared with the DNA. TRBV21-1 is a pseudogene segment. This CDR3 contains 14 residues. In DNA, the CDR3 is TGTGCCAGCAGCAAGGGACAGGGCAATCAGCCCCAGCATTTT. Its protein product is CASSKGQGNQPQHF.

The chain carries TRBV5-1 and TRBJ2-2; D is unclear. The CDR3 is 14 residues long. Germline CDR1 SGHRS, CDR2 YFSETQ. V lost 5 bases, J lost 6 bases, and 14 bases lay in between. CDR3: CASRGQATPGELFF. The CDR3 coding sequence is TGCGCCAGCAGAGGGCAGGCGACTCCCGGGGAGCTGTTTTTT.

The chain joins TRBV10-3 to TRBJ2-5; no definite D call. CDR1 is ENHRY, CDR2 SYGVKD, per germline. The ends were cut back, 3 bases at V and 4 bases at J, with 18 bases in the middle. The CDR3 has 16 amino acids. CDR3 DNA sequence: TGTGCCATCAGTGATCAGCCCGCCGACGGTAGAGAGACCCAGTACTTC. This codes for CAISDQPADGRETQYF.

This clone came up a few times. The chain employs TRBV19 and TRBJ1-3; D remains unclear. Germline loops: CDR1 LNHDA, CDR2 SQIVND (reference sequence). V gave up 7 bases and J gave up 4 bases, with 14 bases separating them. The length of the CDR3 is 14 residues. This chain's CDR3 is CASTTAGGGNTIYF. The CDR3 DNA reads TGTGCCAGTACCACAGCGGGCGGAGGAAACACCATATATTTT. The full variable domain, its missing parts supplied by reference TRBV19 and TRBJ1-3, is DGGITQSPKYLFRKEGQNVTLSCEQNLNHDAMYWYRQDPGQGLRLIYYSQIVNDFQKGDIAEGYSVSREKKESFPLTVTSAQKNPTAFYLCASTTAGGGNTIYFGEGSWLTVV.

This chain links TRBV5-3 with TRBJ2-7, with D tentatively TRBD1 or TRBD2 (5 bases each). TRBV5-3 is treated as an ORF (open reading frame) with a function not yet certain. The CDR3 is 12 residues long. Trimming stripped 8 bases from V and 5 bases from J, with 14 bases between. The CDR3 DNA sequence: TGTGCCAGTCGGGGCCGGGGTGACGAGCAGTACGTC. Protein: CASRGRGDEQYV.

This clone was seen a single time. The chain couples TRBV6-2 or TRBV6-3 to TRBJ2-5; 7 bases map to TRBD1. The trim removed 5 bases at V and 2 bases at J, leaving 2 bases unmatched. From germline, CDR1 is MNHEY and CDR2 SVGEGT. The CDR3 covers 13 residues. Here the CDR3 reads CASSTGEQETQYF. CDR3 in DNA: TGTGCCAGCAGTACAGGGGAGCAAGAGACCCAGTACTTC.

The chain links TRBV10-1 to TRBJ1-2, with 11 bases matching TRBD1. Germline-derived CDR1 and CDR2 are WNHNN and SYGVQD (reference sequence). This CDR3 has 14 residues. The V gene end was trimmed by 4 bases and the J gene end by 2 bases; junction bases not matched to a gene: 0. The CDR3 sequence: CASSGDRGNYGYTF. As DNA, the CDR3 is TGCGCCAGCAGTGGGGACAGGGGGAACTATGGCTACACCTTC.

This clone was detected a few times. This chain links TRBV12-5 with TRBJ2-3; 7 nucleotides agree with TRBD2. The junction had 4 bases not matched to a gene; V was cut back by 8 bases and J by 2 bases. Per the germline V gene, CDR1 is LGHNT and CDR2 is FRNRAP. The CDR3 extends over 13 amino acids. In DNA, the CDR3 is TGTGCTAGTTCCGGGGGGTACACAGATACGCAGTATTTT. Protein: CASSGGYTDTQYF.

In its sample, this clone was seen once. V gene TRBV7-2 combines with J gene TRBJ2-1; perhaps TRBD1 as D (5 bases). CDR1 SGHTA and CDR2 FQGNSA come from the germline V gene. CDR3 length equals 15 residues. V was trimmed by 5 bases and J by 4 bases, leaving 15 bases between them. The CDR3 spells CASSRAGQYYNEQFF. The CDR3 DNA follows: TGTGCCAGCAGCCGCGCAGGGCAGTATTACAATGAGCAGTTCTTC.